Listed here are 20 T cell receptor beta chains from one sample, sequenced in a study of T cells in Graves' hyperthyroidism and ophthalmopathy. The source material, RNA transcripts, was used to amplify TCR beta CDR3 regions. First-round RT-PCR of the TCR CDR3 relied on the HTBI primer set. Using its own MiXCR run on the multiplex PCR reads, TCRdb lists one record per CDR3 protein. Of about 590,000 distinct CDR3 sequences detected, 15% to 19% appear once; the ten largest clones hold around 7.3%. Sequencing was performed on blood. The receptors here all came from a woman aged 30 to 39 with Graves' hyperthyroidism.

This clonotype was counted between two and nine times. The chain links TRBV27 to TRBJ2-7; the D gene is possibly TRBD2 (5 bases). With 6 bases removed from V and 3 bases from J, the gap between germline ends came to 21 bases. The CDR3 is made up of 16 amino acids. Germline assignment: CDR1 MNHEY and CDR2 SMNVEV (reference sequence). The CDR3 loop reads CASRLAGPPDFYEQYF. CDR3 in DNA: TGTGCCAGCAGGCTTGCGGGCCCCCCTGACTTCTACGAGCAGTACTTC.

This clonotype was detected a few times. One end of the junction varies from germline; a read error may be responsible. The chain recombines TRBV20-1 with TRBJ2-3; D is ambiguous. The CDR3 has 14 residues. Germline lookup yields CDR1 DFQATT and CDR2 SNEGSKA (reference sequence). The CDR3 spells CSARDNLSTDTQYF. The CDR3 DNA sequence: TGCAGTGCAAGAGACAACTTAAGCACAGATACGCAGTATTTT.

This clonotype was seen repeatedly, ten times or more. The V call is TRBV12-3 or TRBV12-4, the J call TRBJ2-2; 8 bases are shared with TRBD2. The CDR3 extends over 16 amino acids. After removal of 7 bases from V and 4 bases from J, the junction contained 11 bases not matched to a gene. CDR3 sequence reads: CASNLGPGGPTGELFF. The CDR3 nucleotides read TGTGCCAGCAACCTTGGGCCGGGAGGGCCCACCGGGGAGCTGTTTTTT.

The chain employs TRBV19 and TRBJ2-5; 7 nucleotides line up with TRBD2. V was clipped by 9 bases and J by 5 bases; unmatched bases: 6. Per the germline V gene, CDR1 is LNHDA and CDR2 is SQIVND (reference sequence). This CDR3 has 12 residues. The CDR3 sequence: CASVGGTETQYF. CDR3 in DNA: TGTGCCAGCGTGGGAGGGACGGAGACCCAGTACTTC.

Turning to this clonotype: Just one base apart from a much larger clone, this may be a read error. This sequence joins TRBV7-9 and TRBJ2-3, with D perhaps TRBD2 (5 bases). In germline, CDR1 is SEHNR, CDR2 FQNEAQ (reference sequence). This CDR3 is built from 14 residues. V lost 5 bases to trimming and J lost 4 bases, with 13 bases between them. As DNA, the CDR3 is TGTGCCAGCAGCGCGATCGACTACTCAGATACGCAGTATTTT. This codes for CASSAIDYSDTQYF.

J is TRBJ2-1 and V is TRBV4-1; D could derive from TRBD1 or TRBD2 (5 bases each). Germline V CDR1 and CDR2: MGHRA, YSYEKL. Trimming left V 5 bases short and J 8 bases short, with 13 bases between. The CDR3 totals 13 residues. The CDR3 coding sequence is TGCGCCAGCAGCAAGCCGGGACGGGATGAGCAGTTCTTC. Translated, it gives CASSKPGRDEQFF.

This clonotype was seen only a few times. The junction departs from the called germline gene at one end, perhaps through a read error. The V and J genes are TRBV7-9 and TRBJ1-1, with D maybe TRBD1 (5 bases). CDR3 size: 14 residues. Looked up from germline, CDR1 is SEHNR and CDR2 is FQNEAQ (reference sequence). The CDR3 here is CASSLASGSTEVFF. CDR3 DNA sequence: TGTGCCAGCAGCTTAGCCTCAGGGTCCACTGAAGTTTTCTTT.

V is TRBV18 and J is TRBJ1-5; D is unclear. There are 18 residues in the CDR3. Germline V gene data show CDR1 as KGHSH and CDR2 as LQKENI. V gave up 3 bases and J gave up 9 bases, with 27 bases separating them. The CDR3 is CASSPSSPVADPAGPQHF. The CDR3 DNA reads TGTGCCAGCTCACCTTCCTCTCCGGTGGCAGACCCTGCGGGGCCCCAGCATTTT. Drawing the rest from reference TRBV18 and TRBJ1-5, the complete variable domain is NAGVMQNPRHLVRRRGQEARLRCSPMKGHSHVYWYRQLPEEGLKFMVYLQKENIIDESGMPKERFSAEFPKEGPSILRIQQVVRGDSAAYFCASSPSSPVADPAGPQHFGDGTRLSIL.

This clonotype has a handful of counts. This chain uses TRBV5-1 with TRBJ2-7, with 9 bases lining up with TRBD1. The CDR3 contains 13 residues. Looked up from germline, CDR1 is SGHRS and CDR2 is YFSETQ. V lost 4 bases and J lost 6; bases outside the gene matches: 5. The chain's CDR3 is CASSTGQGIEQYF. The CDR3 region has the DNA TGCGCCAGCAGCACGGGACAGGGTATCGAGCAGTACTTC.

The rearrangement links TRBV27 to TRBJ1-2; D remains ambiguous. CDR1 is MNHEY and CDR2 is SMNVEV in the germline V gene (reference sequence). Trimming took 0 bases from V and 8 from J, leaving 13 bases between them. CDR3 length: 14 residues. The chain's CDR3 is CASSLSRSIGGYTF. The CDR3 DNA reads as TGTGCCAGCAGTTTATCGCGATCCATAGGAGGCTACACCTTC.

This chain connects TRBV6-5 to TRBJ1-2, with D perhaps matching TRBD1 (5 bases). This CDR3 comprises 13 residues. Germline V gene lookup returns CDR1 MNHEY and CDR2 SVGAGI. The V end was cut by 0 bases, the J end by 8 bases, with 10 bases between. The CDR3 DNA sequence: TGTGCCAGCAGTTACTCAGGGACGGTCGGCTACACCTTC. As protein: CASSYSGTVGYTF.

This clonotype was detected only a few times. The gene calls are TRBV16 and TRBJ1-2; D is uncertain. Germline V lookup: CDR1 KGHSY, CDR2 FQNENV. Trimming removed 8 bases at V and 3 bases at J, with 7 bases between. The CDR3 spans 11 residues. CDR3 loop: CASVADYGYTF. DNA for the CDR3: TGTGCCAGCGTCGCGGACTATGGCTACACCTTC.

At least ten counts were recorded for this clonotype. The chain recombines TRBV7-3 with TRBJ2-7, with D possibly being TRBD1 (6 bases). With 2 bases removed from V and 1 base from J, the gap between germline ends came to 18 bases. This CDR3 has 17 residues. CDR1 and CDR2 (germline): SGHTA, FQGTGA. The CDR3 here is CASSLSRGAFGSYEQYF. As DNA, the CDR3 is TGTGCCAGCAGCTTATCCAGGGGAGCGTTTGGGTCCTACGAGCAGTACTTC.

Only a few counts were recorded for this clonotype. The V gene is TRBV7-9, the J gene TRBJ2-1; a weak D match, TRBD1 (6 bases). V was pared by 4 bases and J by 2 bases, with 12 bases between. CDR3 size: 15 residues. Germline CDR1 and CDR2: SEHNR and FQNEAQ (reference sequence). The CDR3 reads CASSSEWDTYNEQFF. The CDR3 DNA is TGTGCCAGCAGCTCGGAGTGGGACACCTACAATGAGCAGTTCTTC.

This clonotype was seen many times. Written as DNA, the CDR3 is TGCAGTGCTAGAGATGGTACGCGATACGAGCAGTACTTC. Residues: CSARDGTRYEQYF. V and J are TRBV20-1 and TRBJ2-7; no firm D call. Germline CDR1 is DFQATT and CDR2 is SNEGSKA (reference sequence). V dropped 0 bases and J dropped 4 bases, with 10 bases sitting between them. The length of the CDR3 is 13 residues.

This clonotype has at least ten counts. The chain has TRBV18 and TRBJ1-3; maybe TRBD1 (6 bases). V was clipped by 3 bases and J by 0 bases, with 9 bases between them. Germline CDR1 is KGHSH and CDR2 is LQKENI. This CDR3 is 15 amino acids long. CDR3 nucleotides: TGTGCCAGCTCACCCGACAGGAGCTCTGGAAACACCATATATTTT. Its translation is CASSPDRSSGNTIYF.

This clonotype was seen a handful of times. The gene calls are TRBV20-1 and TRBJ2-5; tentative D call: TRBD2 (5 bases). This CDR3 is 15 amino acids long. CDR1 and CDR2 (germline): DFQATT, SNEGSKA (reference sequence). Trimming pared 5 bases from V and 2 bases from J, leaving 18 bases between. In nucleotides, the CDR3 is TGCAGTGCTTACCGGCCCGGGGATCCACAAGAGACCCAGTACTTC. It is translated as CSAYRPGDPQETQYF.

In this sample, this clonotype turned up many times. The V call is TRBV6-5, the J call TRBJ2-1, with D possibly matching TRBD2 (7 bases). CDR1 and CDR2 from the germline V gene are MNHEY and SVGAGI. Trimming left V 2 bases short and J 6 bases short, with 17 bases between. CDR3 size: 16 residues. CDR3 residues: CASSYLAGGGSNEQFF. CDR3 sequence (DNA): TGTGCCAGCAGTTACCTGGCGGGCGGGGGCTCCAATGAGCAGTTCTTC.

The rearrangement uses TRBV20-1 and TRBJ2-5, with 9 positions matching TRBD2. CDR3 length equals 16 residues. From germline, CDR1 is DFQATT and CDR2 SNEGSKA (reference sequence). Trimming cost V 1 base and J 5 bases; bases outside gene matches: 11. CDR3 nucleotide sequence: TGCAGTGCTAGAGGGGTTGGCGGGGGGGCCCCGGAGACCCAGTACTTC. This encodes CSARGVGGGAPETQYF.

There are many counts of this clonotype. The chain employs TRBV9 and TRBJ2-1; weak D call: TRBD1 (6 bases). With 2 bases removed from V and 4 bases from J, the gap between germline ends came to 10 bases. The germline V gene encodes CDR1 SGDLS and CDR2 YYNGEE. CDR3 size: 14 residues. As DNA, the CDR3 is TGTGCCAGCAGCGTCGATACAGGGTACAATGAGCAGTTCTTC. Translation: CASSVDTGYNEQFF.